This TCR beta chain was obtained from a study of hypomethylating agent response in myelodysplastic syndrome listed by TCRdb under 2021. With respect to the entire study: Patients were treated with the hypomethylating agents azacitidine (about 75% of the 11) or decitabine (3 of 11). Roughly 6 patients responded with complete response or hematologic improvement, and five patients were non-responders. The most frequent mutation was TET2, found in 5 of 11 patients. Complete response or hematologic improvement counted as response, and patients meeting neither criterion were classed as non-responders. Patients had a mean age of about 78 +/- 6.2 years, and a diploid cytogenetic profile was the most common. Of the myelodysplastic syndrome patients in the cohort, nine or ten were male and 2 were female.

T-cell subsets were not sorted, and bulk bone marrow was analyzed instead. Bone marrow from some 10 myelodysplastic syndrome patients was immunosequenced for TCR beta CDR3 regions before and after hypomethylating agent therapy. Each patient contributed a baseline bone marrow plus two to three bone marrows at different post-treatment timepoints for longitudinal repertoire tracking. Genomic DNA was isolated from whole bone marrow, and DNA quality was assessed with TapeStation, NanoDrop OneC and PicoGreen assays. Points the paper makes about the study in general: No significant change in richness, rarefaction diversity or clonality was detected after hypomethylating agent treatment, either across all patients or within response groups. Only about a dozen patients were analyzed, so the study cohort was small. The healthy control donors were not matched in age to the MDS patients, and this mismatch could have affected the comparison between MDS and healthy donors. A possible recognition of novel MDS antigens by the shared GLIPH2 clusters was not confirmed and needs experimental validation. Novel clonotypes emerged more often in responders, while non-responders showed more contracted clonotypes after treatment.

In regard to this clone: This clone's antigen is unknown. Per-base quality was not reported, and no clone a single base away is much larger than it.

CDR1 WSHSY and CDR2 SAAADI are derived from the germline V gene. The CDR3 holds 12 amino acids from the cysteine to the phenylalanine. Only CDR3 DNA is held: 36 bases, read in frame from base 1. Libraries were prepared through the immunoSEQ multiplex PCR assay. Survey resolution was applied, with two replicates of about 200 ng each being run for a total of approximately 400 ng of DNA per sample. Rearranged TCRB sequences in genomic DNA were detected with the hsTCRB kit, which uses multiplex PCR primers directed at V and J genes. In the first PCR, the CDR3 region was amplified for roughly 33 cycles with the QIAGEN Multiplex PCR Kit. An 8-cycle second PCR added sample barcodes and Illumina adapters to each replicate. Pooled libraries were quantified with a QuantStudio 6 and the KAPA library quantification kit. About 15 pM of pooled libraries was sequenced on an Illumina MiSeq using 156-cycle single-end reads plus a 15-cycle index read. The published analysis was carried out like this. Of 168,753 unique clonotypes, less than 2% were flagged by VDJdb annotation as previously reported viral-epitope-specific clonotypes. Raw reads were processed into normalized, annotated TCRB repertoires with the immunoSEQ Data Assistant and immunoSEQ Analyzer. Clonotype analysis used the immunarch R package version 0.6.5 and BioAnalyzer. Before richness was estimated, every repertoire was downsampled to match the clone count of the smallest repertoire. Fisher's exact tests classified clonotypes as expanded, contracted or novel, with novel meaning zero frequency before treatment. GLIPH2 clustered significantly changed CDR3 beta sequences using simulation_depth=1000 and kmer_min_depth=3, excluding CDR3s shorter than five residues. TCRdb mirrors the immuneACCESS table, restricted to in-frame sequences. Some clones are absent from its copies; in checked studies, under half trace to an unresolved V gene, and the reason for the others is unknown. For V, J and clone size, that table is used; D and trimming come from the DNA. The sample table holds 2,500 to 3,500 clones, of which 82% were seen once. Roughly 24% of the sample goes to the ten largest clones.

The V gene is TRBV10-2 and the J gene is TRBJ2-5, with TRBD1 perhaps the D gene, on 6 matching bases. The better agreement between TRBJ2-7 and the DNA end casts doubt on the J call. This TCR came from a human donor with myelodysplastic syndrome. Sequenced material: bone marrow, taken before or after starting hypomethylating agent treatment for myelodysplastic syndrome (not recorded which). The sequenced DNA is TGCGCCAGCAGGGACAGCTCCTACGAGCAGTACTTC. Translated, it reads CASRDSSYEQYF.